Shown below are 8 T cell receptor beta chains from a single sample sequenced in a study of cytomegalovirus exposure and HLA in healthy donors (dated 2017 in TCRdb). Libraries were built with the immunoSEQ multiplex PCR assay. Here the immuneACCESS table is served through TCRdb, limited to in-frame sequences with V and J called. Missing clones are a known gap in these copies; in checked studies unresolved V genes cover under half, and the rest lacks a known reason. Here the sample has about 360,000 clones; 75% to 90% occur a single time. Jointly, the top ten make up 0.83% of the sample. Sequencing was performed on PBMCs. These receptors all come from a young woman in good health and CMV-seronegative.

The chain employs TRBV27 and TRBJ2-5; no reliable D call. V shed 0 bases and J shed 7 bases, with 3 bases lying between them. The germline gives CDR1 MNHEY, CDR2 SMNVEV (reference sequence). The CDR3 is made up of 11 amino acids. CDR3 nucleotide sequence: TGTGCCAGCAGTTTATCCGGGACCCAGTACTTC. Translating gives CASSLSGTQYF.

The CDR3 sequence: CASSRGNTGELFF. The CDR3 DNA follows: TGTGCCAGCAGTCGGGGAAACACCGGGGAGCTGTTTTTT. V gene TRBV2 combines with J gene TRBJ2-2, with a tentative D call TRBD2 (5 bases). CDR3 length: 13 amino acids. Trimming shortened V by 5 bases and J by 2 bases, and 6 bases separated the two germline ends. Germline CDR1 and CDR2: SNHLY and FYNNEI.

The chain employs TRBV30 and TRBJ2-3; 15 bases align to TRBD2. Unmatched junction bases numbered 7, after V lost 3 bases and J lost 0 bases. The CDR3 runs 18 residues. Germline assignment: CDR1 GTSNPN and CDR2 SVGIG (reference sequence). The CDR3 nucleotides read TGTGCCTGGAGGGGACTAGCGGGGGGCTTTTCTAGCACAGATACGCAGTATTTT. Translating it yields CAWRGLAGGFSSTDTQYF. The entire variable domain, with the rest obtained from reference TRBV30 and TRBJ2-3, is as follows: SQTIHQWPATLVQPVGSPLSLECTVEGTSNPNLYWYRQAAGRGLQLLFYSVGIGQISSEVPQNLSASRPQDRQFILSSKKLLLSDSGFYLCAWRGLAGGFSSTDTQYFGPGTRLTVL.

J is TRBJ2-7 and V is TRBV6-1; the match to TRBD2 covers 7 bases. Germline-derived CDR1 and CDR2 are MNHNS and SASEGT. V was pared by 4 bases and J by 5 bases, with 11 bases of the junction left unmatched. CDR3 size: 15 residues. CDR3 sequence (DNA): TGTGCCAGCAGTGCTTCTAGCGGAGGTCAGGACGAGCAGTACTTC. This codes for CASSASSGGQDEQYF.

CDR3 region: CASARTGVNEKLFF. In nucleotides, the CDR3 is TGTGCCAGCGCCAGGACAGGGGTGAATGAAAAACTGTTTTTT. The V and J genes are TRBV28 and TRBJ1-4, with TRBD1 matching over 9 bases. Germline V CDR1 and CDR2: MDHEN, SYDVKM. Trimming at V came to 8 bases and at J to 5 bases, leaving 6 bases not matched to a gene. CDR3 length: 14 amino acids.

This clone was detected ten times or more. The chain recombines TRBV19 with TRBJ2-1, with 7 bases fitting TRBD2. J lost 6 bases, V lost 2 bases, and 1 base had no gene match. CDR1 and CDR2 from the germline V gene are LNHDA and SQIVND (reference sequence). The CDR3 covers 13 residues. The DNA for the CDR3 is TGTGCCAGTAGTATAACTAGCGCCAATGAGCAGTTCTTC. Its translation is CASSITSANEQFF.

This chain connects TRBV7-8 to TRBJ1-1; 10 bases align to TRBD1. The CDR3 is made up of 17 amino acids. Looked up from germline, CDR1 is SGHVS and CDR2 is FQNEAQ. V was pared by 0 bases and J by 0 bases, with 4 bases of the junction left unmatched. The DNA of the CDR3 is TGTGCCAGCAGCTTAGCCGGGACAGGGGTTATGAACACTGAAGCTTTCTTT. Protein product: CASSLAGTGVMNTEAFF. Full variable domain (remainder filled in from reference TRBV7-8 and TRBJ1-1): GAGVSQSPRYKVAKRGQDVALRCDPISGHVSLFWYQQALGQGPEFLTYFQNEAQLDKSGLPSDRFFAERPEGSVSTLKIQRTQQEDSAVYLCASSLAGTGVMNTEAFFGQGTRLTVV.

This clone was detected once. The V call is TRBV7-3, the J call TRBJ2-7, with TRBD2 identical over 10 bases. Losses at the gene ends were 4 bases for V and 4 bases for J; bases not matched to a gene: 10. The germline V gene has CDR1 SGHTA and CDR2 FQGTGA. This CDR3 spans 16 amino acids. CDR3 DNA sequence: TGTGCCAGCAGCTCGGACGGACTAGCGGAACGGTACGAGCAGTACTTC. It specifies CASSSDGLAERYEQYF.